This entry lists 6 T cell receptor beta chains sequenced from one sample in a study of blood T cell repertoires in COVID-19. The repertoire was sequenced with immunoSEQ multiplex PCR; TCRdb's copy has only in-frame clones and lacks some. The profile shows almost 250,000 clones, around 87% of them singletons. The sequenced material came from PBMCs or T cells enriched from blood (not recorded which). These receptor sequences come from a woman between 50 and 59 years old who had recovered from COVID-19.

The chain links TRBV19 to TRBJ2-7, with TRBD1 as a possible D gene (5 bases). Per germline, CDR1 LNHDA and CDR2 SQIVND (reference sequence). The CDR3 spans 13 residues. The ends were cut back, 5 bases at V and 1 base at J, with 9 bases in the middle. The DNA for the CDR3 is TGTGCCAGTAGTCACTCAGGGTCCTACGAGCAGTACTTC. Amino acid sequence: CASSHSGSYEQYF.

V usage is TRBV30 and J usage is TRBJ2-3; weak D call: TRBD2 (6 bases). The CDR3 has 12 amino acids. Germline lookup yields CDR1 GTSNPN and CDR2 SVGIG (reference sequence). Trimming pared 3 bases from V and 5 bases from J, leaving 9 bases between. CDR3 in amino acids: CAWRGGGDTQYF. The CDR3 DNA reads as TGTGCCTGGAGGGGGGGAGGAGATACGCAGTATTTT.

This rearrangement joins TRBV28 to TRBJ1-1, with TRBD1 matching over 10 bases. This CDR3 has 14 amino acids. V trimming: 5 bases; J trimming: 4 bases; junction bases outside the gene matches: 4. Germline CDR1 and CDR2: MDHEN and SYDVKM. This CDR3 is CASSPRTGGTEAFF. The CDR3 DNA sequence: TGTGCCAGCAGTCCCCGGACAGGGGGCACTGAAGCTTTCTTT.

A few counts support this clone. The chain is built from TRBV15 and TRBJ2-2; 7 bases line up with TRBD1. Trimming took 7 bases from V and 8 from J; bases not matched to a gene: 7. The germline CDR1 and CDR2 sequences are LNHNV and YYDKDF (reference sequence). CDR3 length equals 13 residues. DNA of the CDR3: TGTGCCACCAACTACAGGGGTTCGGGGGAGCTGTTTTTT. Translated, it gives CATNYRGSGELFF.

The rearrangement joins TRBV5-5 to TRBJ2-3, with 8 bases matching TRBD1. This CDR3 is 13 amino acids long. Germline loops: CDR1 SGHKS, CDR2 YYEKEE (reference sequence). V was clipped by 5 bases and J by 1 base; unmatched bases: 0. The CDR3 nucleotides read TGTGCCAGCAGGGGACAGGGCACAGATACGCAGTATTTT. Residues: CASRGQGTDTQYF.

This clone was detected only a few times. J is TRBJ2-5 and V is TRBV27; 12 nucleotides agree with TRBD2. CDR1 MNHEY and CDR2 SMNVEV come from the germline V gene (reference sequence). V lost 5 bases and J lost 7; bases outside the gene matches: 8. This CDR3 contains 15 residues. CDR3 bases: TGTGCCAGCAGTCCCGGACTAGCGGGATGGGGGACCCAGTACTTC. This codes for CASSPGLAGWGTQYF.